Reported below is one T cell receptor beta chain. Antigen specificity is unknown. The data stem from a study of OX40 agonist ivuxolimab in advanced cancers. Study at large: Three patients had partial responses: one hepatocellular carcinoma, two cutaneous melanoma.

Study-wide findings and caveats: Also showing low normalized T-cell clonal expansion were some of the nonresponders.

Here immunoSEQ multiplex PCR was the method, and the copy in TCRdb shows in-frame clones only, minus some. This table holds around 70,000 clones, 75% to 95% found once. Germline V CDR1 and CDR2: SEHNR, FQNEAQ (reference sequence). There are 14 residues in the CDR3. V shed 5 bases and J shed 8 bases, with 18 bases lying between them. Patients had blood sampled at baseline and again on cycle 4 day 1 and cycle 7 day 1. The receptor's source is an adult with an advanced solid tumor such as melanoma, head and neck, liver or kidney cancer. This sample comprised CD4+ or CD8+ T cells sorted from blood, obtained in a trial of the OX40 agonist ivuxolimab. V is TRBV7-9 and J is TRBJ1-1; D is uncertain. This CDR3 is CASSQPPVSPEAFF. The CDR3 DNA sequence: TGTGCCAGCAGCCAGCCCCCAGTTTCCCCCGAAGCTTTCTTT.